This T cell receptor (beta chain) came from a study of blood T cell repertoires in COVID-19. This clone was counted a few times. CDR3 length equals 13 residues. Germline V gives CDR1 SNHLY, CDR2 FYNNEI. Trimming removed 6 bases at V and 6 bases at J, with 14 bases between. The data were produced by immunoSEQ multiplex PCR, yet TCRdb's version contains in-frame clones alone and is incomplete. The sample has fewer than 400,000 clones; approximately 90% are singletons. The rearrangement links TRBV2 to TRBJ1-2; D may be TRBD1 (6 bases). This receptor was identified in a woman under 30 who had recovered from COVID-19. Sequencing input: PBMCs or T cells enriched from blood (not recorded which). The CDR3 sequence: CASSRGREDGYTF. The CDR3 DNA reads TGTGCCAGCAGCAGGGGACGTGAGGATGGCTACACCTTC.